This T cell receptor beta chain is from a study of post-analysis software for immune sequencing data (dated by TCRdb to between 2015 and 2016). Context from the whole study: The recorded disease courses included relapsing-remitting, secondary progressive and progressive-relapsing multiple sclerosis, and some patients had no subtype annotation. The multiple sclerosis patient repertoires were compared with 11 previously published healthy control repertoires from donors aged about 6 to 26 years. A subset of samples was prepared in parallel using single-end sample barcoding, then pooled and co-amplified after Illumina adapter ligation.

A remark on this clonotype: Its recognized antigen is unknown. No much larger clone exists at a distance of one base, and base qualities are not known.

Broader findings and caveats from the paper: Patients showed significantly higher frequencies than controls for a handful of TRBV segments, among them TRBV5-6, TRBV5-1 and TRBV20-1. Direct clustering with F measure revealed strong co-clustering of samples prepared in the same batch, which led to a batch-effect correction. Significantly lower normalized Chao1 diversity was found in multiple sclerosis patients than in controls, suggesting substantial peripheral T-cell clonal expansion. The multiple sclerosis patient group was slightly younger than the control group.

Receptor amplification or capture employed PCR. Instrument used: Illumina HiSeq 2500. To reduce PCR and sequencing biases, unique molecular identifiers were built into the TCR beta cDNA libraries. Every 1 to 10 million input T cells yielded roughly 500,000 cDNA molecules, meaning each molecule approximated one T cell. The same protocol used for the earlier healthy control dataset was applied to prepare and sequence the patient libraries. Within a given batch, samples were prepared together, multiplexed and sequenced on the same HiSeq lane. The paper's processing steps were these. MIGEC handled the raw barcoded reads, throwing out single-read molecular identifier groups before consensus assembly and CDR3 extraction. VDJtools was used for post-analysis of the clonotype tables, with diversity normalized by down-sampling every dataset to the smallest sample size. In repertoire overlap clustering, CDR3 amino acid sequences, but not nucleotide sequences, were matched to correct batch-related cross-sample contamination. TCRdb reprocessed the public reads (quality trimming at Q25 with fastp, clone calling with MiXCR) and kept in-frame beta chains. CDR3 protein duplicates are merged, each entry listing the most common genes and DNA. Here the V and J calls rest on TCRdb's processing, not on the authors' analysis. In this sample the table shows hundreds of thousands of distinct CDR3 sequences, 25% to 30% of which occur a single time. Clones ranked in the top ten supply roughly 0.54% of the sample.

TCR beta repertoires were profiled from peripheral blood of more than ten young patients with multiple sclerosis to demonstrate the VDJtools post-analysis software. The multiple sclerosis patients were children and adolescents between roughly 6 and 17 years of age. According to the germline V gene, CDR1 reads SGHRS and CDR2 reads YFSETQ. The CDR3 runs 15 amino acids, cysteine and phenylalanine included. Solely the CDR3 DNA is kept, with 45 bases framed from the first base. V loses 4 bases at its end and J loses 4 bases; junction bases beyond the gene matches: 5. The sample taken for sequencing was blood. This TCR came from a girl between 5 and 17 years old with multiple sclerosis. Recombination joined TRBV5-1 with TRBJ2-3; 11 bases in between match TRBD2. The CDR3 region: CASSNGLAGSDTQYF. The DNA sequence is given as TGCGCCAGCAGCAACGGACTAGCGGGTTCAGATACGCAGTATTTT.